These 8 T cell receptor beta chains came from one sample sequenced in a study of cytomegalovirus exposure and HLA in healthy donors. PCR amplification relied on 60 Vbeta primers (plus 13 Jbeta primers). Profiling relied on immunoSEQ multiplex PCR, and the TCRdb table lists in-frame clones only, not all of them. Of about 140,000 clones detected, around 75% appear once; the ten largest clones hold 1.5% to 2%. Sequencing used PBMCs. The receptor set was obtained from a woman aged 25 to 39 in good health and CMV-seronegative.

This chain's CDR3 is CASSDRQGAPYEQYF. The DNA of the CDR3 is TGTGCCAGTAGTGATCGACAGGGGGCCCCCTACGAGCAGTACTTC. J is TRBJ2-7 and V is TRBV19; 10 nucleotides agree with TRBD1. The CDR3 consists of 15 residues. After removal of 5 bases from V and 2 bases from J, the junction contained 6 bases not matched to a gene. Germline V CDR1 and CDR2: LNHDA, SQIVND (reference sequence).

This clone was counted only a few times. Other DNA sequences from this sample encode an identical CDR3 as well. The chain has TRBV7-2 and TRBJ2-5; D unresolved. V gave up 3 bases and J gave up 2 bases, with 7 bases separating them. The germline V gene has CDR1 SGHTA and CDR2 FQGNSA. CDR3 length: 13 residues. CDR3 protein: CASSLALQETQYF. In DNA, the CDR3 is TGTGCCAGCAGCTTGGCACTACAAGAGACCCAGTACTTC.

The chain carries TRBV29-1 and TRBJ2-2; 8 bases agree with TRBD1. V gave up 5 bases and J gave up 3 bases; unmatched junction bases: 5. The CDR3 spans 14 residues. Germline V CDR1 and CDR2: SQVTM, ANQGSEA. The CDR3 protein is CSVRSGGYTGELFF. CDR3 nucleotide sequence: TGCAGCGTTAGGTCAGGGGGCTACACCGGGGAGCTGTTTTTT.

The rearrangement joins TRBV19 to TRBJ1-2, with TRBD1 as a possible D gene (5 bases). Looked up from germline, CDR1 is LNHDA and CDR2 is SQIVND (reference sequence). Trimming left V 7 bases short and J 2 bases short, with 20 bases between. There are 16 residues in the CDR3. The CDR3 DNA follows: TGTGCCAGTACCCCCGGTAGGGCCCAGGGCAACTATGGCTACACCTTC. Translating it yields CASTPGRAQGNYGYTF.

V is TRBV5-4 and J is TRBJ1-3; D is unresolved. V was trimmed by 1 base and J by 0 bases, leaving 14 bases between them. There are 17 residues in the CDR3. Germline CDR1 and CDR2: SGHNT and YYREEE (reference sequence). The CDR3 sequence is CASSLQASGNSGNTIYF. The CDR3, as DNA: TGTGCCAGCAGCTTGCAGGCCTCAGGAAACTCTGGAAACACCATATATTTT.

The chain links TRBV7-3 to TRBJ2-2; 10 bases are shared with TRBD2. Germline V gene sequence: CDR1 SGHTA, CDR2 FQGTGA. V was pared by 1 base and J by 7 bases, with 12 bases of the junction left unmatched. The CDR3 is 18 residues long. CDR3 sequence: CASSLNGASGGHDGELFF. The CDR3 region has the DNA TGTGCCAGCAGCTTAAACGGGGCTAGCGGGGGTCATGACGGGGAGCTGTTTTTT.

This sequence joins TRBV7-9 and TRBJ1-2; TRBD1 might be the D (5 bases). The CDR3 is 13 residues long. The germline gives CDR1 SEHNR, CDR2 FQNEAQ (reference sequence). V dropped 4 bases and J dropped 7 bases, with 13 bases sitting between them. Here the CDR3 reads CASSSTGSGGYTF. DNA for the CDR3: TGTGCCAGCAGCTCCACAGGCTCCGGTGGCTACACCTTC.

The sample holds a few counts of this clone. The chain links TRBV19 to TRBJ1-2; maybe TRBD1 (5 bases). V dropped 3 bases and J dropped 2 bases, with 34 bases sitting between them. CDR1 and CDR2 (germline): LNHDA, SQIVND (reference sequence). The CDR3 is 22 amino acids. This CDR3 is CASSIEVSWTLTRTDRNYGYTF. Here the CDR3 DNA reads TGTGCCAGTAGTATCGAGGTTAGTTGGACACTTACGCGAACGGACCGGAACTATGGCTACACCTTC.